This is a list of T cell receptor beta chains from one sample in a study of OX40 agonist ivuxolimab in advanced cancers. The assay was immunoSEQ multiplex PCR, and TCRdb's table has in-frame clones only and misses some. Here the sample spans about 35,000 clones, approximately 90% being singletons. Sequencing used CD4+ or CD8+ T cells sorted from blood, obtained in a trial of the OX40 agonist ivuxolimab. These receptors all come from an adult with an advanced solid tumor such as melanoma, head and neck, liver or kidney cancer. The CDR3 runs from the conserved cysteine through the conserved F or W.

V gene	J gene	CDR3 protein
TRBV9	TRBJ2-1	CASSIRNEQFF
TRBV9	TRBJ1-4	CASSVAGTANEKLFF
TRBV11-2	TRBJ2-7	CASSLGTGGYEQYF
TRBV27	TRBJ2-5	CASSGLAHQETQYF
TRBV28	TRBJ1-6	CASSDPGSYNSPLHF
TRBV27	TRBJ2-2	CASSTWTGSGGELFF
TRBV11-2	TRBJ2-7	CASSLDGGVSSYEQYF
TRBV7-9	TRBJ2-7	CASSLGDLSPYEQYF
TRBV20-1	TRBJ2-2	CSALDTGELFF
TRBV30	TRBJ1-1	CAWSGTLGSTEAFF
TRBV7-2	TRBJ2-2	CASSSRLAGELFF
TRBV28	TRBJ2-7	CASSSHGNSYEQYF
TRBV27	TRBJ2-3	CASSPIAGAGDTQYF
TRBV6-5	TRBJ2-4	CASRTRTGKNIQYF
TRBV5-8	TRBJ1-5	CASSFTSQPQHF
TRBV27	TRBJ2-3	CASSLGAWDTQYF
TRBV27	TRBJ2-1	CASSQLAGVSNEQFF
TRBV7-9	TRBJ2-7	CASSLGFRTYEQYF
TRBV15	TRBJ1-4	CATSPDREGEKLFF
TRBV6-5	TRBJ2-1	CASSYGEGNEQFF
TRBV19	TRBJ1-1	CASKMAGVTEAFF
TRBV5-5	TRBJ1-6	CASRFHAGDSESPLHF
TRBV27	TRBJ2-2	CASSWAAANTGELFF
TRBV9	TRBJ2-3	CASSLPSPGTDTQYF
TRBV28	TRBJ2-5	CASSNREGKTQYF
TRBV9	TRBJ2-2	CASSVESSGGTGELFF
TRBV6-6	TRBJ1-4	CASSPLGGWEKLFF
TRBV7-9	TRBJ2-5	CASSARIGTEETQYF
TRBV28	NA	CASSESGTSVYEQYF
TRBV7-3	TRBJ2-1	CASSIGTSGYNEQFF
TRBV5-5	TRBJ2-1	CASSSPGGRNNEQFF
TRBV29-1	TRBJ2-5	CSGQPRGEETQYF
TRBV2	TRBJ1-1	CASSEGGRATEAFF